Below are 18 T cell receptor beta chains sequenced from a single sample in a study of cytotoxic CD8 clonotypes in ibrutinib-treated CLL. The method was immunoSEQ multiplex PCR; TCRdb's version includes in-frame clones alone and lacks a portion of them. This sample yields around 140,000 clones, of which 60% to 85% are seen a single time; around 30% belongs to the top ten. This specimen was PBMCs, taken after 12 months of ibrutinib treatment. The receptors stem from a human donor with chronic lymphocytic leukemia.

This chain uses TRBV10-3 with TRBJ2-3; D is undetermined. The V end lost 6 bases, the J end lost 2 bases, and 15 bases lay between the germline ends. Germline CDR1 ENHRY, CDR2 SYGVKD. The CDR3 length is 15 residues. The CDR3 bases are TGTGCCATCAGCAGGTCGGAGTTCGCCACAGATACGCAGTATTTT. This codes for CAISRSEFATDTQYF.

The chain employs TRBV2 and TRBJ2-2; TRBD2 aligns across 13 bases. The CDR3 length is 15 residues. Unmatched junction bases numbered 5, after V lost 8 bases and J lost 5 bases. Germline lookup yields CDR1 SNHLY and CDR2 FYNNEI. The CDR3 reads CASLSLAGGTGELFF. In nucleotides, the CDR3 is TGTGCCAGCCTTTCACTAGCGGGGGGGACCGGGGAGCTGTTTTTT.

The chain is built from TRBV5-1 and TRBJ2-5; D remains unclear. V gave up 1 base and J gave up 4 bases, with 8 bases separating them. There are 13 residues in the CDR3. Per germline, CDR1 SGHRS and CDR2 YFSETQ. The DNA of the CDR3 is TGCGCCAGCAGCTTGACGGGTGGAGAGACCCAGTACTTC. It is translated as CASSLTGGETQYF.

V is TRBV6-5 and J is TRBJ2-7; D remains ambiguous. The CDR3 covers 14 residues. The germline V gene encodes CDR1 MNHEY and CDR2 SVGAGI. The V end was cut by 1 base, the J end by 3 bases, with 10 bases between. CDR3 in amino acids: CASSYFQEDYEQYF. In nucleotides, the CDR3 is TGTGCCAGCAGTTACTTCCAGGAAGACTACGAGCAGTACTTC.

This chain uses TRBV28 with TRBJ1-4; 7 positions match TRBD1. The CDR3 is 15 residues long. Germline V gene data show CDR1 as MDHEN and CDR2 as SYDVKM. V shed 6 bases and J 4 bases; nucleotides not matched to a gene: 8. The CDR3 sequence: CASRTEQGHNEKLFF. The DNA of the CDR3 is TGTGCCAGCAGAACCGAACAGGGGCATAATGAAAAACTGTTTTTT.

The rearrangement joins TRBV7-2 to TRBJ2-7, with D hard to call. V shed 4 bases and J shed 6 bases, with 19 bases lying between them. The germline gives CDR1 SGHTA, CDR2 FQGNSA. The CDR3 contains 15 residues. The CDR3 loop reads CASSSESDLLGEQYF. CDR3 DNA: TGTGCCAGCAGCTCAGAGTCGGATCTCCTTGGCGAGCAGTACTTC. The full variable domain, with the rest looked up from reference TRBV7-2 and TRBJ2-7, is GAGVSQSPSNKVTEKGKDVELRCDPISGHTALYWYRQSLGQGLEFLIYFQGNSAPDKSGLPSDRFSAERTGGSVSTLTIQRTQQEDSAVYLCASSSESDLLGEQYFGPGTRLTVT.

The chain joins TRBV9 to TRBJ2-7; 10 bases agree with TRBD2. Per germline, CDR1 SGDLS and CDR2 YYNGEE. After removal of 2 bases from V and 7 bases from J, the junction contained 12 bases not matched to a gene. CDR3 size: 16 residues. The CDR3 loop reads CASSVQSGRAPFEQYF. The DNA for the CDR3 is TGTGCCAGCAGCGTCCAGAGCGGGAGGGCCCCTTTTGAGCAGTACTTC.

This clone is a singleton in its sample. The chain uses TRBV30 and TRBJ2-5, with TRBD2 matching 11 bases. Germline trimming cut 2 bases from V and 4 bases from J; bases unmatched to any gene: 6. The CDR3 sequence is 15 residues long. Looked up from germline, CDR1 is GTSNPN and CDR2 is SVGIG (reference sequence). CDR3 loop: CAWSLSGGGIETQYF. CDR3 in DNA: TGTGCCTGGAGTCTTAGCGGGGGGGGTATAGAGACCCAGTACTTC.

This chain links TRBV7-9 with TRBJ2-7; D is unresolved. Germline V gives CDR1 SEHNR, CDR2 FQNEAQ (reference sequence). With 2 bases removed from V and 6 bases from J, the gap between germline ends came to 11 bases. The CDR3 is 13 residues long. The CDR3 nucleotides read TGTGCCAGCAGCTTAACGGCAGACGGCGAGCAGTACTTC. Protein sequence: CASSLTADGEQYF.

The chain is built from TRBV18 and TRBJ1-5; 10 bases map to TRBD1. Germline V CDR1 and CDR2: KGHSH, LQKENI. J gave up 7 bases and V 2 bases, and 8 bases lay outside the gene matches. CDR3 length: 16 amino acids. The CDR3 spells CASSPETGGARQPQHF. The DNA of the CDR3 is TGTGCCAGCTCACCAGAGACAGGGGGCGCGAGGCAGCCCCAGCATTTT.

The chain combines TRBV4-2 with TRBJ2-7; D remains ambiguous. This CDR3 is 15 amino acids long. Deletions cut 1 base from V and 3 bases from J, with 13 bases between. Looked up from germline, CDR1 is LGHNA and CDR2 is YNFKEQ. Here the CDR3 DNA reads TGTGCCAGCAGCCAAGCCTTCACGGCCGGCTACGAGCAGTACTTC. This sequence encodes CASSQAFTAGYEQYF.

V gene TRBV28 combines with J gene TRBJ1-5; 7 bases line up with TRBD1. Germline CDR1 and CDR2: MDHEN and SYDVKM. J gave up 7 bases and V 7 bases, and 7 bases lay outside the gene matches. The CDR3 covers 13 residues. CDR3 in amino acids: CASIGQVGQPQHF. CDR3 in DNA: TGTGCCAGCATCGGACAGGTAGGGCAGCCCCAGCATTTT.

The chain combines TRBV18 with TRBJ2-1; 8 positions match TRBD2. V dropped 3 bases and J dropped 10; count of bases not matched to a gene: 5. CDR1 KGHSH and CDR2 LQKENI come from the germline V gene. This CDR3 is built from 13 residues. For the CDR3, the DNA is TGTGCCAGCTCACCCATAGCGGGGTGGGAGCAGTTCTTC. Translating gives CASSPIAGWEQFF.

This clone was found once. V gene TRBV9 combines with J gene TRBJ2-5; 7 bases agree with TRBD1. The V gene's germline CDR1 is SGDLS and CDR2 YYNGEE. This CDR3 is built from 16 residues. The ends lost 0 bases at V and 6 bases at J; junction bases unmatched: 11. DNA of the CDR3: TGTGCCAGCAGCGTAGATCTCCCGGACAGGAGCCAGACCCAGTACTTC. Amino acid sequence: CASSVDLPDRSQTQYF.

V is TRBV4-2 and J is TRBJ1-4, with D possibly being TRBD1 (5 bases). Trimming took 4 bases from V and 8 from J, leaving 20 bases between them. Germline V gene sequence: CDR1 LGHNA, CDR2 YNFKEQ. The CDR3 extends over 16 amino acids. The chain's CDR3 is CASSRVGEGLGEKLFF. In DNA, the CDR3 is TGTGCCAGCAGCCGGGTAGGGGAAGGTCTTGGCGAAAAACTGTTTTTT.

This chain uses TRBV9 with TRBJ1-1; no clear D gene. The CDR3 length is 13 residues. Germline CDR1 and CDR2: SGDLS and YYNGEE. V was pared by 1 base and J by 1 base, with 5 bases between. CDR3 coding DNA: TGTGCCAGCAGCGTAATCACGAACACTGAAGCTTTCTTT. It encodes CASSVITNTEAFF.

The rearrangement links TRBV7-2 to TRBJ1-2, with D tentatively TRBD1 (5 bases). V was clipped by 5 bases and J by 5 bases, with 24 bases between them. Germline V gene data show CDR1 as SGHTA and CDR2 as FQGNSA. CDR3 length: 17 residues. This CDR3 is CASSPSWSQGSSYGYTF. DNA of the CDR3: TGTGCCAGCAGCCCATCGTGGAGTCAGGGATCGTCGTATGGCTACACCTTC.

DNA for the CDR3: TGTGCCAGCAGCTTCGGTACAGGGAGCGAGCAGTACTTC. Its protein product is CASSFGTGSEQYF. The rearrangement joins TRBV11-2 to TRBJ2-7; maybe TRBD1 (6 bases). The germline CDR1 and CDR2 sequences are SGHAT and FQNNGV. The CDR3 length is 13 residues. V was shortened by 3 bases and J by 6 bases, with 12 bases between the two germline ends.